This T cell receptor beta chain emerged from a study of regulatory T cells in long-lasting Graves disease. Notes on the study in general: In persistent patients, shared public clonotypes (roughly 2,800) outnumbered those in new patients (around 1,000). There were preferences for TRBV28, TRBJ1-2 and TRBJ2-5 in persistent disease.

For TCR beta, libraries came from iRepertoire HTBI primers and Arm-PCR of CDR3 regions. MiXCR, applied by TCRdb to the multiplex PCR reads, yields one record per CDR3 protein. Of 550,000 to 600,000 distinct CDR3 sequences in the sample, around 15% are singletons; the top ten hold 12%. Regarding time point: newly diagnosed GD, antithyroid drugs for less than 3 months. The TCR library was made from RNA extracted from PBMCs. V shed 4 bases and J shed 7 bases, with 14 bases lying between them. This CDR3 has 14 amino acids. In germline, CDR1 is LNHNV, CDR2 YYDKDF (reference sequence). This clonotype has a handful of counts. Its antigen remains unknown. Separately, the same data were catalogued under a study of T cells in Graves' hyperthyroidism and ophthalmopathy. That source adds: Not enrolled were patients with uncontrolled infection, other autoimmune disease, pregnancy or lactation.

Sequencing used peripheral blood mononuclear cells (PBMCs), obtained at new diagnosis, from a patient treated with antithyroid drugs. V is TRBV15 and J is TRBJ1-5; D is perhaps TRBD1 (5 bases). The clonotype comes from a man aged 18 to 30 with Graves disease. DNA of the CDR3: TGTGCCACCAGCAAATTGGGGGGAACGCAGCCCCAGCATTTT. It translates to CATSKLGGTQPQHF.